This T cell receptor (beta chain) came from a study of regulatory T cells in long-lasting Graves disease. Study-wide results and caveats: Thyroid tissue went unstudied; only peripheral blood was examined.

This clonotype occurred many times. Its specificity is not known. TCR beta libraries were built with iRepertoire HTBI primers and Arm-PCR of CDR3 regions. MiXCR, run by TCRdb on the multiplex PCR reads, gives a single entry per CDR3 protein. The repertoire holds 370,000 or so distinct CDR3 sequences, with 15% to 20% as singletons. As to time point: newly diagnosed GD, antithyroid drugs for less than 3 months. Scientists built the TCR library using RNA that was extracted from PBMCs. The V and J ends lost 2 bases and 2 bases, in that order; junction bases with no gene match: 5. The length of the CDR3 is 15 residues. Looked up from germline, CDR1 is MGHRA and CDR2 is YSYEKL. This sample also belongs to another study, concerning T cells in Graves' hyperthyroidism and ophthalmopathy.

Sample: peripheral blood mononuclear cells (PBMCs), taken at new diagnosis, from a patient treated with antithyroid drugs. V gene TRBV4-1 combines with J gene TRBJ2-7; 8 bases line up with TRBD1. The sequence was obtained from a woman aged 18-35 years with Graves disease. The CDR3 reads CASSQPGQGTYEQYF. CDR3 DNA: TGCGCCAGCAGCCAACCCGGACAGGGAACCTACGAGCAGTACTTC.